Below, 30 T cell receptor beta chains from the same sample are listed, as sequenced in a study of cytomegalovirus exposure and HLA in healthy donors. The PCR contained 60 Vbeta and 13 Jbeta primers. Profiling relied on immunoSEQ multiplex PCR, and the TCRdb table lists in-frame clones only, not all of them. The sample records about 160,000 clones, over 80% being singletons. Sequenced input: PBMCs. The receptors stem from a girl aged 5 to 17 in good health and CMV-seropositive.

V gene TRBV5-6 combines with J gene TRBJ2-3; 14 nucleotides match TRBD2. This CDR3 spans 16 amino acids. The germline gives CDR1 SGHDT, CDR2 YYEEEE. J lost 6 bases, V lost 4 bases, and 7 bases had no gene match. Here the CDR3 reads CASSRQGLAGVDTQYF. The DNA for the CDR3 is TGTGCCAGCAGCCGCCAGGGACTAGCGGGAGTGGATACGCAGTATTTT.

The chain has TRBV5-8 and TRBJ2-3; 10 positions match TRBD1. Germline assignment: CDR1 SGHTS and CDR2 YDEGEE. J was trimmed by 1 base and V by 3 bases; bases with no gene match: 2. The CDR3 has 15 residues. CDR3 in DNA: TGTGCCAGCAGCTGGGGGACAGGGGGCACAGATACGCAGTATTTT. Translating it yields CASSWGTGGTDTQYF. The full variable domain, completed using reference TRBV5-8 and TRBJ2-3, is EAGVTQSPTHLIKTRGQQATLRCSPISGHTSVYWYQQALGLGLQFLLWYDEGEERNRGNFPPRFSGRQFPNYSSELNVNALELEDSALYLCASSWGTGGTDTQYFGPGTRLTVL.

This clone came up a few times. The chain combines TRBV18 with TRBJ1-1; possible D gene TRBD1, 6 bases. Trimming pared 6 bases from V and 2 bases from J, leaving 16 bases between. In germline, CDR1 is KGHSH, CDR2 LQKENI. CDR3 length: 15 amino acids. The DNA for the CDR3 is TGTGCCAGCTCTCATACTAAACAGGGAAACACTGAAGCTTTCTTT. This gives the protein CASSHTKQGNTEAFF.

This chain links TRBV6-5 with TRBJ1-5; tentative D call: TRBD1 (5 bases). The CDR3 loop spans 13 amino acids. Trimming left V 6 bases short and J 5 bases short, with 11 bases between. Germline values: CDR1 MNHEY, CDR2 SVGAGI. This CDR3 is CASSAGWYQPQHF. As DNA, the CDR3 is TGTGCCAGCAGCGCAGGGTGGTATCAGCCCCAGCATTTT.

The genes are TRBV5-1 and TRBJ2-7; 7 bases match TRBD2. J gave up 1 base and V 5 bases, and 18 bases lay outside the gene matches. This CDR3 has 18 amino acids. Germline CDR1 reads SGHRS; CDR2 reads YFSETQ. CDR3 residues: CASSRQPSGAFPSYEQYF. The CDR3 coding sequence is TGCGCCAGCAGTCGACAACCAAGCGGGGCCTTTCCTTCCTACGAGCAGTACTTC.

The chain links TRBV28 to TRBJ2-3, with unresolved D. Trimming cost V 2 bases and J 2 bases, with 11 bases left between them. CDR3 length equals 15 residues. Germline loops: CDR1 MDHEN, CDR2 SYDVKM. The CDR3 reads CASSLISLITDTQYF. The DNA for the CDR3 is TGTGCCAGCAGTTTAATCTCCCTAATCACAGATACGCAGTATTTT.

The chain has TRBV18 and TRBJ2-1; 9 bases map to TRBD1. This CDR3 is built from 14 residues. V gave up 4 bases and J gave up 8 bases; unmatched junction bases: 6. CDR1 is KGHSH and CDR2 is LQKENI in the germline V gene. CDR3 in amino acids: CASSLDRGVYEQFF. For the CDR3, the DNA is TGTGCCAGCTCACTGGACAGGGGAGTCTATGAGCAGTTCTTC.

V gene TRBV7-8 combines with J gene TRBJ2-5; 7 bases agree with TRBD1. Looked up from germline, CDR1 is SGHVS and CDR2 is FQNEAQ. The CDR3 totals 17 residues. Trimming removed 5 bases from V and 4 bases from J; junction bases left unmatched: 16. The CDR3 bases are TGTGCCAGCAGCCCCTTTCAGACAGGGAAGTTAGCAGAGACCCAGTACTTC. Its protein is CASSPFQTGKLAETQYF.

This clone was counted between two and nine times. The rearrangement links TRBV6-6 to TRBJ1-1, with 7 bases aligning to TRBD1. Germline values: CDR1 MNHNY, CDR2 SVGAGI (reference sequence). This CDR3 is built from 14 residues. Trimming took 0 bases from V and 12 from J; bases not matched to a gene: 10. The CDR3 spells CASSYSDRPGRTFF. CDR3 sequence (DNA): TGTGCCAGCAGTTACTCGGACAGGCCTGGGCGAACTTTCTTT.

The chain uses TRBV15 and TRBJ2-7; TRBD2 agrees at 14 bases. Germline lookup yields CDR1 LNHNV and CDR2 YYDKDF (reference sequence). The CDR3 is 14 amino acids. J was trimmed by 6 bases and V by 6 bases; bases with no gene match: 4. The CDR3 region is CATRPTSGGVEQYF. The CDR3, as DNA: TGTGCCACCAGGCCGACTAGCGGGGGGGTCGAGCAGTACTTC.

The table lists this clone with a count of one. This rearrangement joins TRBV5-1 to TRBJ2-7; D is unresolved. The ends were cut back, 4 bases at V and 5 bases at J, with 16 bases in the middle. Germline CDR1 reads SGHRS; CDR2 reads YFSETQ. The CDR3 totals 14 residues. This CDR3 is CASSQALVGNEQYF. CDR3 nucleotide sequence: TGCGCCAGCAGCCAGGCGTTGGTTGGCAACGAGCAGTACTTC.

The genes are TRBV9 and TRBJ2-3; 8 bases align to TRBD1. In germline, CDR1 is SGDLS, CDR2 YYNGEE. V dropped 3 bases and J dropped 4; count of bases not matched to a gene: 4. CDR3 length equals 14 residues. CDR3 in amino acids: CASSGTGRADTQYF. The CDR3 DNA is TGTGCCAGCAGCGGGACAGGGCGTGCAGATACGCAGTATTTT. The variable domain in full, with the rest retrieved from reference TRBV9 and TRBJ2-3, is DSGVTQTPKHLITATGQRVTLRCSPRSGDLSVYWYQQSLDQGLQFLIQYYNGEERAKGNILERFSAQQFPDLHSELNLSSLELGDSALYFCASSGTGRADTQYFGPGTRLTVL.

The chain uses TRBV7-9 and TRBJ1-4, with D possibly being TRBD1 (5 bases). The length of the CDR3 is 13 residues. Per germline, CDR1 SEHNR and CDR2 FQNEAQ (reference sequence). Trimming took off 5 bases at V and 4 bases at J, with 8 bases between the two ends. The CDR3 here is CASSPGGNEKLFF. As DNA, the CDR3 is TGTGCCAGCAGCCCGGGGGGTAATGAAAAACTGTTTTTT.

This chain joins TRBV29-1 and TRBJ2-5; D perhaps matches TRBD2 (7 bases). This CDR3 has 15 residues. Deletions cut 3 bases from V and 7 bases from J, with 21 bases between. Germline-derived CDR1 and CDR2 are SQVTM and ANQGSEA. The CDR3 is CSVESAGARRGTQYF. The CDR3 bases are TGCAGCGTTGAGTCTGCGGGGGCCCGAAGGGGGACCCAGTACTTC. Drawing the rest from reference TRBV29-1 and TRBJ2-5, the complete variable domain is SAVISQKPSRDICQRGTSLTIQCQVDSQVTMMFWYRQQPGQSLTLIATANQGSEATYESGFVIDKFPISRPNLTFSTLTVSNMSPEDSSIYLCSVESAGARRGTQYFGPGTRLLVL.

V and J are TRBV6-1 and TRBJ1-2, with D unclear. The CDR3 is 14 residues long. V was pared by 2 bases and J by 7 bases, with 14 bases between. Germline V gene lookup returns CDR1 MNHNS and CDR2 SASEGT. CDR3 sequence: CASSERNSMRGYTF. CDR3 sequence (DNA): TGTGCCAGCAGTGAAAGAAACTCCATGCGTGGCTACACCTTC.

This sequence joins TRBV4-1 and TRBJ2-7, with D hard to call. CDR1 is MGHRA, CDR2 YSYEKL, per germline. Between the trimmed V and J ends, which lost 4 bases and 2 bases, there was a span of 12 bases. The CDR3 runs to 14 residues. DNA of the CDR3: TGCGCCAGCAGCCGTGACGGAGTTGCCTACGAGCAGTACTTC. This sequence encodes CASSRDGVAYEQYF.

The chain has TRBV6-5 and TRBJ2-1; 10 bases match TRBD1. Germline CDR1 is MNHEY and CDR2 is SVGAGI. The trim removed 0 bases at V and 7 bases at J, leaving 3 bases unmatched. The CDR3 is 15 amino acids. In DNA form, the CDR3 reads TGTGCCAGCAGTTACTCGAGACAGGGGGCGAATGAGCAGTTCTTC. It is translated as CASSYSRQGANEQFF.

This clone was seen a single time. V is TRBV29-1 and J is TRBJ1-1; tentatively, D is TRBD1 (6 bases). V was clipped by 3 bases and J by 8 bases, with 16 bases between them. The V gene's germline CDR1 is SQVTM and CDR2 ANQGSEA. The CDR3 is made up of 13 amino acids. CDR3 protein: CSVEGGALPEAFF. The CDR3 DNA follows: TGCAGCGTTGAGGGGGGGGCGCTTCCCGAAGCTTTCTTT.

The V and J genes are TRBV7-3 and TRBJ2-3, with D unresolved. The CDR3 contains 12 residues. CDR1 is SGHTA, CDR2 FQGTGA, per germline. V lost 4 bases and J 6 bases, leaving 8 bases between the germline ends. The CDR3 protein is CASSSYGDTQYF. CDR3 bases: TGTGCCAGCAGCTCGTACGGGGATACGCAGTATTTT.

V usage is TRBV9 and J usage is TRBJ2-1; D call uncertain. Trimming left V 1 base short and J 0 bases short, with 8 bases between. The CDR3 is made up of 15 amino acids. Germline V lookup: CDR1 SGDLS, CDR2 YYNGEE. The CDR3 reads CASSVTDSSYNEQFF. Here the CDR3 DNA reads TGTGCCAGCAGCGTAACAGATAGCTCCTACAATGAGCAGTTCTTC.

The chain employs TRBV6-1 and TRBJ2-5; 11 bases are a match to TRBD2. Germline CDR1 is MNHNS and CDR2 is SASEGT. The CDR3 is 17 residues long. V lost 2 bases to trimming and J lost 2 bases; unmatched junction nucleotides: 7. CDR3 loop: CASSELTSGGPQETQYF. In nucleotides, the CDR3 is TGTGCCAGCAGTGAACTTACTAGCGGGGGTCCTCAAGAGACCCAGTACTTC.

The J gene is TRBJ2-7, the V gene TRBV21-1; no DNA check was done on the table's D call, TRBD2. TRBV21-1 is deemed a pseudogene. This CDR3 is built from 16 residues. The CDR3 sequence is CASSRETSGRTYEQYF. The CDR3, as DNA: TGTGCCAGCAGCCGGGAGACTAGCGGGAGAACCTACGAGCAGTACTTC.

The V and J genes are TRBV30 and TRBJ1-4; possibly TRBD1 for D (6 bases). V was cut by 6 bases and J by 0 bases, with 8 bases left in between. Per germline, CDR1 GTSNPN and CDR2 SVGIG (reference sequence). The CDR3 is 13 amino acids. The CDR3 sequence: CACNRATNEKLFF. The CDR3 DNA is TGTGCCTGTAACAGGGCAACTAATGAAAAACTGTTTTTT.

The genes are TRBV5-6 and TRBJ1-1; TRBD1 aligns across 9 bases. The germline V gene encodes CDR1 SGHDT and CDR2 YYEEEE. V lost 3 bases and J lost 3; bases outside the gene matches: 6. The CDR3 totals 15 residues. CDR3 bases: TGTGCCAGCAGCTCACCGGGACAGGGAGACACTGAAGCTTTCTTT. Protein product: CASSSPGQGDTEAFF.

V and J are TRBV18 and TRBJ1-1; D call uncertain. This CDR3 comprises 14 residues. Trimming left V 9 bases short and J 2 bases short, with 16 bases between. Germline lookup yields CDR1 KGHSH and CDR2 LQKENI. The DNA for the CDR3 is TGTGCCAGTCAAGTGAGGGCTGCAAACACTGAAGCTTTCTTT. This encodes CASQVRAANTEAFF.

The J gene is TRBJ2-7, the V gene TRBV7-2; 7 nucleotides align to TRBD2. The CDR3 has 15 amino acids. V shed 5 bases, J shed 4 bases, and the junction held 11 bases outside the gene matches. The germline V gene encodes CDR1 SGHTA and CDR2 FQGNSA. This CDR3 is CASSVRGVTPYEQYF. DNA of the CDR3: TGTGCCAGCAGCGTCCGGGGGGTAACTCCATACGAGCAGTACTTC.

The V gene is TRBV6-5, the J gene TRBJ2-1; TRBD2 matches 10 bases. This CDR3 contains 14 residues. Germline trimming cut 6 bases from V and 3 bases from J; bases unmatched to any gene: 2. CDR1 is MNHEY, CDR2 SVGAGI, per germline. CDR3 DNA: TGTGCCAGCAGACTAGCGGGAAACTACAATGAGCAGTTCTTC. Its translation: CASRLAGNYNEQFF.

This clone occurred once. The genes are TRBV29-1 and TRBJ2-1; D might be TRBD2 (6 bases). Trimming cost V 7 bases and J 4 bases, with 14 bases left between them. The CDR3 length is 13 residues. The germline CDR1 and CDR2 sequences are SQVTM and ANQGSEA. In DNA, the CDR3 is TGCAGCGCGGGGGACTCCAGATACAATGAGCAGTTCTTC. It encodes CSAGDSRYNEQFF.

The chain is built from TRBV18 and TRBJ2-5, with TRBD2 identical over 9 bases. After removal of 6 bases from V and 2 bases from J, the junction contained 7 bases not matched to a gene. This CDR3 spans 15 amino acids. Germline V lookup: CDR1 KGHSH, CDR2 LQKENI. CDR3 nucleotides: TGTGCCAGCTCCCAGACTAGCGGCAGACAAGAGACCCAGTACTTC. Residues: CASSQTSGRQETQYF.

The chain carries TRBV6-1 and TRBJ1-1, with TRBD1 matching over 7 bases. CDR3 size: 13 residues. The germline gives CDR1 MNHNS, CDR2 SASEGT. The V gene end was trimmed by 11 bases and the J gene end by 0 bases; junction bases not matched to a gene: 6. The CDR3 DNA sequence: TGTGCCTCCTACAGGGGTTTGAACACTGAAGCTTTCTTT. Its translation: CASYRGLNTEAFF.